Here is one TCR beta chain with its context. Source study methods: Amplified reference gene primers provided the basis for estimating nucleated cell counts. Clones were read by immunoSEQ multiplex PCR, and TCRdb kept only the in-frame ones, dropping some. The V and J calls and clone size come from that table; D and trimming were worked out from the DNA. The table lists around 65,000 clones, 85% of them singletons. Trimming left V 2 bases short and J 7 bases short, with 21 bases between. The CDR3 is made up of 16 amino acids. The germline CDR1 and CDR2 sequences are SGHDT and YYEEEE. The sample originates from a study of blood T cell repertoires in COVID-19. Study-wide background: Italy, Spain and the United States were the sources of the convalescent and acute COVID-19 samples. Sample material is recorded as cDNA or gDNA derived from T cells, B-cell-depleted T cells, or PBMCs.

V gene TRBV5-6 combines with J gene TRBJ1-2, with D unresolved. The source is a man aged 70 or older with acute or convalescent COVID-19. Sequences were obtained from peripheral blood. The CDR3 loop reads CASSFSSTPPAGGYTF. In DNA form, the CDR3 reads TGTGCCAGCAGCTTTAGCAGTACTCCCCCGGCCGGTGGCTACACCTTC.